The 28 T cell receptor beta chains given below trace back to one sample, sequenced in a study of neurological immune-mediated disorders. TCRdb ran MiXCR on the 5' RACE reads and lists one entry per CDR3 protein. The sample has under 40,000 distinct CDR3 sequences, 3% to 3.5% seen once. Time point in this sample: longitudinal time-point 1 (baseline). Specimen: PBMCs. The receptor set was obtained from a woman between 55 and 75 years old with multiple sclerosis.

This clonotype occurred many times. The chain employs TRBV7-8 and TRBJ2-1; perhaps TRBD1 as D (5 bases). This CDR3 comprises 16 residues. Germline values: CDR1 SGHVS, CDR2 FQNEAQ. Trimming shortened V by 6 bases and J by 0 bases, and 15 bases separated the two germline ends. CDR3 bases: TGTGCCAGCAGTCTGGGGCGGTTGAGCTCCTACAATGAGCAGTTCTTC. Residues: CASSLGRLSSYNEQFF.

This clonotype was counted many times. V usage is TRBV4-2 and J usage is TRBJ2-1; D is possibly TRBD1 or TRBD2 (5 bases each). The V gene's germline CDR1 is LGHNA and CDR2 YNFKEQ. V was pared by 4 bases and J by 5 bases, with 15 bases between. This CDR3 has 15 residues. The CDR3 DNA reads as TGTGCCAGCAGCCCCCGACAGACTATCGACAATGAGCAGTTCTTC. Its translation: CASSPRQTIDNEQFF.

The table lists this clonotype with many counts. The CDR3 DNA follows: TGCAGTGCCGTTGGACACACCGGGGAGCTGTTTTTT. It specifies CSAVGHTGELFF. The rearrangement links TRBV20-1 to TRBJ2-2, with no clear D. CDR1 is DFQATT, CDR2 SNEGSKA, per germline (reference sequence). V lost 6 bases to trimming and J lost 3 bases, with 8 bases between them. There are 12 residues in the CDR3.

At least ten counts were recorded for this clonotype. This rearrangement joins TRBV6-5 to TRBJ2-3, with 15 bases identical to TRBD2. Germline CDR1 is MNHEY and CDR2 is SVGAGI. J gave up 7 bases and V 7 bases, and 9 bases lay outside the gene matches. The CDR3 has 16 amino acids. CDR3 protein: CASTLGTSGGSNTQYF. The CDR3 DNA is TGTGCCAGCACTCTCGGGACTAGCGGGGGGTCTAATACGCAGTATTTT.

The sample holds many counts of this clonotype. The chain employs TRBV5-1 and TRBJ2-2; no firm D call. The CDR3 contains 15 residues. Germline V CDR1 and CDR2: SGHRS, YFSETQ. Trimming took off 0 bases at V and 4 bases at J, with 10 bases between the two ends. The CDR3 DNA reads TGCGCCAGCAGCTTGGCCGTTTTCGGCACCGGGGAGCTGTTTTTT. Translating gives CASSLAVFGTGELFF.

This clonotype was seen at least ten times. A clone one base away is much larger, so this may be a read error. This chain connects TRBV5-1 to TRBJ1-6; no clear D. The germline V gene encodes CDR1 SGHRS and CDR2 YFSETQ. The CDR3 is 13 residues long. The CDR3 is CASRRPEDSPLNF. Here the CDR3 DNA reads TGCGCCAGCAGGAGACCCGAGGATTCACCCCTCAACTTT.

This clonotype was seen ten or more times. V and J are TRBV5-1 and TRBJ1-3; 10 bases map to TRBD1. Germline assignment: CDR1 SGHRS and CDR2 YFSETQ. The length of the CDR3 is 16 residues. V lost 1 base to trimming and J lost 2 bases; unmatched junction nucleotides: 3. The chain's CDR3 is CASSLNGQGAGNTIYF. Here the CDR3 DNA reads TGCGCCAGCAGCTTGAATGGACAGGGGGCTGGAAACACCATATATTTT.

Comment on this clonotype: Here the CDR3 omits its conserved ending phenylalanine or tryptophan, so a read error is the likely source. The rearrangement uses TRBV4-1 and TRBJ2-5; 9 bases fit TRBD1. The CDR3 has 14 residues. The germline gives CDR1 MGHRA, CDR2 YSYEKL. Losses at the gene ends were 3 bases for V and 7 bases for J; bases not matched to a gene: 6. CDR3 region: CASSQGTGKGTQYN. Written as DNA, the CDR3 is TGCGCCAGCAGCCAGGGGACAGGGAAAGGGACCCAGTACAAC.

Sample share makes this clonotype medium-sized. The chain employs TRBV20-1 and TRBJ2-1; TRBD2 agrees at 9 bases. Germline CDR1 DFQATT, CDR2 SNEGSKA (reference sequence). V was pared by 7 bases and J by 0 bases, with 7 bases of the junction left unmatched. This CDR3 is 15 amino acids long. Here the CDR3 reads CSGNSGGLSYNEQFF. DNA for the CDR3: TGCAGTGGGAATAGCGGGGGCCTCTCCTACAATGAGCAGTTCTTC.

This clonotype was seen repeatedly, ten times or more. V and J are TRBV7-9 and TRBJ1-2; no clear D. This CDR3 contains 15 residues. Trimming took 3 bases from V and 2 from J, leaving 13 bases between them. The germline CDR1 and CDR2 sequences are SEHNR and FQNEAQ (reference sequence). CDR3 region: CASSLFPSVNYGYTF. CDR3 sequence (DNA): TGTGCCAGCAGCTTGTTCCCCAGTGTAAACTATGGCTACACCTTC.

This clonotype came up many times. V and J are TRBV5-5 and TRBJ1-5, with a tentative D call TRBD1 (6 bases). CDR3 length: 15 amino acids. The ends were cut back, 6 bases at V and 2 bases at J, with 15 bases in the middle. Germline V CDR1 and CDR2: SGHKS, YYEKEE (reference sequence). The CDR3 DNA sequence: TGTGCCAGCATTACCAGGGGTGGGGGCAATCAGCCCCAGCATTTT. Amino acids: CASITRGGGNQPQHF.

Many counts were recorded for this clonotype. V gene TRBV6-5 combines with J gene TRBJ2-5; D not resolved. The CDR3 has 10 amino acids. Looked up from germline, CDR1 is MNHEY and CDR2 is SVGAGI. The V and J ends lost 6 bases and 4 bases respectively, with 3 bases between them. CDR3 sequence reads: CASRGETQYF. In DNA form, the CDR3 reads TGTGCCAGCAGAGGAGAGACCCAGTACTTC.

This clonotype was seen repeatedly, ten times or more. This chain links TRBV28 with TRBJ2-5, with a tentative D call TRBD2 (5 bases). Trimming removed 8 bases from V and 2 bases from J, with 18 bases in between. CDR1 MDHEN and CDR2 SYDVKM come from the germline V gene. This CDR3 is built from 15 residues. This CDR3 is CASRTQPGRQETQYF. The CDR3, as DNA: TGTGCCAGCCGCACTCAGCCGGGGAGACAAGAGACCCAGTACTTC.

There are many counts of this clonotype. This chain connects TRBV5-1 to TRBJ1-2, with no clear D. The germline gives CDR1 SGHRS, CDR2 YFSETQ. CDR3 length: 16 residues. V lost 0 bases, J lost 0 bases, and 12 bases lay in between. The CDR3 DNA reads as TGCGCCAGCAGCTTGGTAGGGCAGGCTTCTAACTATGGCTACACCTTC. Residues: CASSLVGQASNYGYTF.

There are many counts of this clonotype. V usage is TRBV9 and J usage is TRBJ1-2, with TRBD1 as a possible D gene (5 bases). V was pared by 0 bases and J by 0 bases, with 12 bases between. This CDR3 region has 16 residues. Germline V gene data show CDR1 as SGDLS and CDR2 as YYNGEE. In DNA form, the CDR3 reads TGTGCCAGCAGCGTAGGGCCCCGGGACTCTAACTATGGCTACACCTTC. It codes for CASSVGPRDSNYGYTF.

This clonotype was detected many times. The V and J genes are TRBV5-1 and TRBJ1-1, with TRBD1 identical over 8 bases. V shed 4 bases and J 1 base; nucleotides not matched to a gene: 6. Germline values: CDR1 SGHRS, CDR2 YFSETQ. The CDR3 length is 15 residues. The CDR3 sequence is CASSGRQGSNTEAFF. The CDR3 DNA is TGCGCCAGCAGCGGGAGACAGGGGTCGAACACTGAAGCTTTCTTT. The entire variable domain, with the rest obtained from reference TRBV5-1 and TRBJ1-1, is as follows: KAGVTQTPRYLIKTRGQQVTLSCSPISGHRSVSWYQQTPGQGLQFLFEYFSETQRNKGNFPGRFSGRQFSNSRSEMNVSTLELGDSALYLCASSGRQGSNTEAFFGQGTRLTVV.

This clonotype has a count of ten or more. The chain joins TRBV6-5 to TRBJ1-1; TRBD1 agrees at 7 bases. The CDR3 sequence is 13 residues long. The J segment lost 10 bases and the V segment lost 5 bases, leaving 10 bases of the junction unmatched. Germline V lookup: CDR1 MNHEY, CDR2 SVGAGI. CDR3 sequence reads: CASSNRQGGTAFF. CDR3 DNA: TGTGCCAGCAGTAACCGACAGGGAGGGACAGCTTTCTTT.

This clonotype has a count of ten or more. This chain links TRBV6-5 with TRBJ1-3, with TRBD1 identical over 9 bases. This CDR3 is 14 amino acids long. V shed 9 bases and J 3 bases; nucleotides not matched to a gene: 6. Germline V lookup: CDR1 MNHEY, CDR2 SVGAGI. In DNA form, the CDR3 reads TGTGCCAGTCGGTCGGGACAGGGTGGAAACACCATATATTTT. Amino acids: CASRSGQGGNTIYF.

This clonotype has a count of ten or more. The chain has TRBV29-1 and TRBJ1-2; D gene unclear. CDR1 is SQVTM, CDR2 ANQGSEA, per germline. V dropped 2 bases and J dropped 8 bases, with 12 bases sitting between them. CDR3 length: 12 amino acids. The DNA for the CDR3 is TGCAGCGTTGAAAGGGCCAGCAGCGGCTACACCTTC. Amino acid sequence: CSVERASSGYTF.

This clonotype was found many times. The V call is TRBV3-1, the J call TRBJ1-1; no definite D call. V was shortened by 3 bases and J by 5 bases, with 10 bases between the two germline ends. This CDR3 spans 13 amino acids. CDR1 and CDR2 from the germline V gene are LGHDT and YNNKEL (reference sequence). Here the CDR3 DNA reads TGTGCCAGCAGCCATCAAGACCTGACTGAAGCTTTCTTT. It encodes CASSHQDLTEAFF.

This clonotype was observed many times. V gene TRBV25-1 combines with J gene TRBJ2-3; D not resolved. V lost 1 base and J lost 0, with 14 bases in between. The CDR3 extends over 17 amino acids. In germline, CDR1 is MGHDK, CDR2 SYGVNS. CDR3 bases: TGTGCCAGCAGTGAATTAGGTAGCCTCCCTAGCACAGATACGCAGTATTTT. It encodes CASSELGSLPSTDTQYF.

Many counts were recorded for this clonotype. A much bigger clone sits one base away, suggesting this may be a read error. The chain combines TRBV20-1 with TRBJ1-6; D is undetermined. The length of the CDR3 is 9 residues. Germline CDR1 DFQATT, CDR2 SNEGSKA (reference sequence). The CDR3 sequence is CSARDSLNF. Here the CDR3 DNA reads TGCAGTGCTAGAGATTCACTCAACTTT.

This clonotype appeared many times. The chain uses TRBV10-2 and TRBJ2-5; D might be TRBD2 (5 bases). The CDR3 extends over 14 amino acids. Trimming removed 7 bases at V and 4 bases at J, with 16 bases between. Germline CDR1 and CDR2: WSHSY and SAAADI. CDR3 DNA sequence: TGCGCCAGCACCCCGCGAGGGTCCCGAGAGACCCAGTACTTC. This encodes CASTPRGSRETQYF.

Many counts were recorded for this clonotype. The CDR3 nucleotides are TGTGCCAGTAGAAGTAAGACAGGGGGCCGCCCCGAGCAGTACTTC. Residues: CASRSKTGGRPEQYF. The rearrangement uses TRBV19 and TRBJ2-7, with 10 bases identical to TRBD1. The V gene end was trimmed by 6 bases and the J gene end by 6 bases; junction bases not matched to a gene: 11. This CDR3 spans 15 amino acids. The germline CDR1 and CDR2 sequences are LNHDA and SQIVND (reference sequence).

This clonotype was observed at least ten times. This chain connects TRBV12-3 or TRBV12-4 to TRBJ2-4; 8 nucleotides align to TRBD2. This CDR3 has 16 residues. With 5 bases clipped from V and 1 base from J, the junction kept 7 bases outside the gene matches. The CDR3 region has the DNA TGTGCCAGCAGTCTAGGACTAGCTGTCGCCAAAAACATTCAGTACTTC. It codes for CASSLGLAVAKNIQYF.

The sample holds many counts of this clonotype. V and J are TRBV12-3 or TRBV12-4 and TRBJ2-3; D remains ambiguous. V lost 6 bases and J 2 bases, leaving 3 bases between the germline ends. This CDR3 has 11 residues. The CDR3 sequence: CASSITDTQYF. CDR3 DNA sequence: TGTGCCAGCAGCATCACAGATACGCAGTATTTT.

This clonotype was detected many times. This chain connects TRBV12-3 or TRBV12-4 to TRBJ1-1, with 8 bases lining up with TRBD1. The V and J ends lost 5 bases and 3 bases, in that order; junction bases with no gene match: 11. This CDR3 region has 16 residues. The CDR3 sequence: CASSPGTHRGDTEAFF. CDR3 nucleotide sequence: TGTGCCAGCAGTCCCGGGACCCACAGGGGGGACACTGAAGCTTTCTTT.

This clonotype was counted at least ten times. The J gene is TRBJ2-3, the V gene TRBV5-5; D call uncertain. Germline CDR1 reads SGHKS; CDR2 reads YYEKEE (reference sequence). This CDR3 is 12 amino acids long. V shed 0 bases and J shed 5 bases, with 4 bases lying between them. The DNA for the CDR3 is TGTGCCAGCAGCTTGGATGTAGATACGCAGTATTTT. It encodes CASSLDVDTQYF. Combining the CDR3 with reference TRBV5-5 and TRBJ2-3 gives the whole variable domain DAGVTQSPTHLIKTRGQQVTLRCSPISGHKSVSWYQQVLGQGPQFIFQYYEKEERGRGNFPDRFSARQFPNYSSELNVNALLLGDSALYLCASSLDVDTQYFGPGTRLTVL.